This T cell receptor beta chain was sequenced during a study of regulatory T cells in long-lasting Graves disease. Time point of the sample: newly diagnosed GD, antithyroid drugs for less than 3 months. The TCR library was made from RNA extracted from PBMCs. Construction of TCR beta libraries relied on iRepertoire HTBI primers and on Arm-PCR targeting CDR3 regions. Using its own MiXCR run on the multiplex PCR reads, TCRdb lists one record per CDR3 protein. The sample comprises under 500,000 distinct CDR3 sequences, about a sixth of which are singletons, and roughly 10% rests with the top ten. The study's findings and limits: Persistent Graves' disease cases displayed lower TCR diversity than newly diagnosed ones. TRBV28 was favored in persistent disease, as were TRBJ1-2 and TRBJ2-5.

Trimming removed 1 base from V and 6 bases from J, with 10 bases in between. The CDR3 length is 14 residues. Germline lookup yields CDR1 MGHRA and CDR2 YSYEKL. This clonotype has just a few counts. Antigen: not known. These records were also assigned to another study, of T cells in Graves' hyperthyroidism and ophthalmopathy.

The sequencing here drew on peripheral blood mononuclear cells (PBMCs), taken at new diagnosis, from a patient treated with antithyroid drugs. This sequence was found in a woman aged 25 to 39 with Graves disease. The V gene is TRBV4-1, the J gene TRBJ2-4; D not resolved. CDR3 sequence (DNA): TGCGCCAGCAGCCAAGTCGGGCAGTTAAACATTCAGTACTTC. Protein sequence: CASSQVGQLNIQYF.